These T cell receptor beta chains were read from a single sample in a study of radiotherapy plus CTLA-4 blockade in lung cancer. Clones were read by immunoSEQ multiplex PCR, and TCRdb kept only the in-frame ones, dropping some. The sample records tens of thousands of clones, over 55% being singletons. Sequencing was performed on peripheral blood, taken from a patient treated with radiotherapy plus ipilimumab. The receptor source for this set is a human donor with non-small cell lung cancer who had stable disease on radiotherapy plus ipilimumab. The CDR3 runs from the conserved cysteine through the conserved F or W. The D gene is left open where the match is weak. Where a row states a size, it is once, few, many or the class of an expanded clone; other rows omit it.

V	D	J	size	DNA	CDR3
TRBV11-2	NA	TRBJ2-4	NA	TGTGCCAGCAGCTTAGCCAGGGTTGAAAACATTCAGTACTTC	CASSLARVENIQYF
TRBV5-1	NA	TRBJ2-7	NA	TGCGCCAGCAGCCTGCTGGGCACCTCCTCCTACGAGCAGTACTTC	CASSLLGTSSYEQYF
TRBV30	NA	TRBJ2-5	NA	TGTGCCTGGAGTTCTGGGCAGGCAGAGACCCAGTACTTC	CAWSSGQAETQYF
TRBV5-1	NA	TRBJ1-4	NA	TGCGCCAGCGGGGGAGGTCCTAATGAAAAACTGTTTTTT	CASGGGPNEKLFF
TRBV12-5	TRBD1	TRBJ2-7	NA	TGTGCTAGTGGTCTGACGAGGGGGACAGTATACTACGAGCAGTACTTC	CASGLTRGTVYYEQYF
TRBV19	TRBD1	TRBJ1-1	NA	TGTGCCAGTAGTAGGGGACAGGGGGTGAACACTGAAGCTTTCTTT	CASSRGQGVNTEAFF
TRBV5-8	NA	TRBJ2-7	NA	TGTGCCAGCAGCTTGGTAAGCGGCCGGCAGTACTTC	CASSLVSGRQYF
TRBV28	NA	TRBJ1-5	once	TGTGCCAGCAGTCAAATTAGTCAGCCCCAGCATTTT	CASSQISQPQHF
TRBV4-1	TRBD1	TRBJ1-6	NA	TGCGCCAGCAGCCGGGACAGGACCTCACCCCTCCACTTT	CASSRDRTSPLHF
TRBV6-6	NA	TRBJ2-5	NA	TGTGCCAGCAGTTACGCCAGACAAGAGACCCAGTACTTC	CASSYARQETQYF
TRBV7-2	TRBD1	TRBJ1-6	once	TGTGCCAGCAGCTTAGGGGGGACAGAGCATTCACCCCTCCACTTT	CASSLGGTEHSPLHF
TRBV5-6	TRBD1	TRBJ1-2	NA	TGTGCCAGCAGCTTGACTGGGACAGGGACCTATGGCTACACCTTC	CASSLTGTGTYGYTF
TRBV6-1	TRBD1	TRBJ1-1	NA	TGTGCCAGTCACAGGGGCGGTGAAGCTTTCTTT	CASHRGGEAFF
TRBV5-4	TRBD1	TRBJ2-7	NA	TGTGCCAGCAGCTTCACAGGGGACGAGCAGTACTTC	CASSFTGDEQYF
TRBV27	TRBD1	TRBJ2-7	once	TGTGCCAGCAGTTTCGGACAGGTTGGGGGTGCTTACGAGCAGTACTTC	CASSFGQVGGAYEQYF
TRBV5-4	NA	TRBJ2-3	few	TGTGCCAGCAGTTCTGGACAGAGTAGCACAGATACGCAGTATTTT	CASSSGQSSTDTQYF
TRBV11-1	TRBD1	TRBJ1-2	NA	TGTGCCAGCAGCCCCGACAGGGCCTATGGCTACACCTTC	CASSPDRAYGYTF
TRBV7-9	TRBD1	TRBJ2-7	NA	TGTGCCAGCAGCCCAAGGACAGGGGCGTACGAGCAGTACTTC	CASSPRTGAYEQYF
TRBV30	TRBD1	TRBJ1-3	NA	TGTGCCTGGAGTCCCGGGACAGGGGGCTCTGGAAACACCATATATTTT	CAWSPGTGGSGNTIYF
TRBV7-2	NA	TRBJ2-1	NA	TGTGCCACGACATTTGCGGGACGGGGCAATGAGCAGTTCTTC	CATTFAGRGNEQFF
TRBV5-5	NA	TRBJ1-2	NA	TGTGCCAGCAGCTTGGCCCTAAGTGTGGACTATGGCTACACCTTC	CASSLALSVDYGYTF
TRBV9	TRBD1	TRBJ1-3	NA	TGTGCCAGCAGCGTAGCAGGGGGCCCCTCTGGAAACACCATATATTTT	CASSVAGGPSGNTIYF
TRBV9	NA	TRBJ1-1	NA	TGTGCCAGCAGCGTAGTATCGGGGGAAGCAGCTTTCTTT	CASSVVSGEAAFF
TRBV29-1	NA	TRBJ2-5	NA	TGCAGCGTTGAAGCAGGGTTCGAGACCCAGTACTTC	CSVEAGFETQYF
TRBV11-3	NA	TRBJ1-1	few	TGTGCCAGCAGCTTGGGGGGGGTGGGCGGTGAAGCTTTCTTT	CASSLGGVGGEAFF
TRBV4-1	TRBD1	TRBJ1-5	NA	TGCGCCAGCAGCCCCGGTAGGGGACAGACCAGCAATCAGTCCCAGCATTTT	CASSPGRGQTSNQSQHF
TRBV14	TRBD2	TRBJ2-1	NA	TGTGCCAGCAGTAACCGACTAGCGGGCAATGAGCAGTTCTTC	CASSNRLAGNEQFF
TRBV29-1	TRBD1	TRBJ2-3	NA	TGCAGCGGGGGACAGAACACAGATACGCAGTATTTT	CSGGQNTDTQYF
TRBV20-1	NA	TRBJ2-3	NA	TGCAGTGCTGAGGGAGATACGCAGTATTTT	CSAEGDTQYF
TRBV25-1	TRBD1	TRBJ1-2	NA	TGTGCCAGCACTCCCCGGGACAGCCATCGTTATGGCTACACCTTC	CASTPRDSHRYGYTF
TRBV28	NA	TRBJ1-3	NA	TGTGCCAGCAGTTTAGGTCAGGGGCGGGTAGGCTCTGGAAACACCATATATTTT	CASSLGQGRVGSGNTIYF
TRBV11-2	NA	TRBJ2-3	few	TGTGCCAGCAGCTTAAGAGTGGGGGGATCACAGAATACGCAGTATTTT	CASSLRVGGSQNTQYF
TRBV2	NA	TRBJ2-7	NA	TGTGCCAGCAGATATGACATAAAGCACTCCTACGAGCAGTACTTC	CASRYDIKHSYEQYF
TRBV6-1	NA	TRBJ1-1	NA	TGTGCCAGCAGTTCAAAAGCAGGAGCTTTCTTT	CASSSKAGAFF
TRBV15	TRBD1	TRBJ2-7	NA	TGTGCCACCAGCAGAGACCTGACAGGGTGGTTGTCCTACGAGCAGTACTTC	CATSRDLTGWLSYEQYF
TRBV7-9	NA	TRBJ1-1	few	TGTGCCAGCAGTAAGGGTCAGGCGGGAGGTACTGAAGCTTTCTTT	CASSKGQAGGTEAFF